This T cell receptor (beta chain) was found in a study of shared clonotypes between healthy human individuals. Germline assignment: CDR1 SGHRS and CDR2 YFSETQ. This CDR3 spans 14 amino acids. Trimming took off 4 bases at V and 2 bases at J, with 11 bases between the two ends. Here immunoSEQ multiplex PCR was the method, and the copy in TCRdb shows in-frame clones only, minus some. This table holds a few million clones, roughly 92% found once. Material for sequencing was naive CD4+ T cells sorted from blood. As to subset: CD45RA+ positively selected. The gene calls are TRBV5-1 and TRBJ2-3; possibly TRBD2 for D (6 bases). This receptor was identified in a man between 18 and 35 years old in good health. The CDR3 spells CASSAGLFTDTQYF. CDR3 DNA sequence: TGCGCCAGCAGCGCGGGACTTTTCACAGATACGCAGTATTTT.